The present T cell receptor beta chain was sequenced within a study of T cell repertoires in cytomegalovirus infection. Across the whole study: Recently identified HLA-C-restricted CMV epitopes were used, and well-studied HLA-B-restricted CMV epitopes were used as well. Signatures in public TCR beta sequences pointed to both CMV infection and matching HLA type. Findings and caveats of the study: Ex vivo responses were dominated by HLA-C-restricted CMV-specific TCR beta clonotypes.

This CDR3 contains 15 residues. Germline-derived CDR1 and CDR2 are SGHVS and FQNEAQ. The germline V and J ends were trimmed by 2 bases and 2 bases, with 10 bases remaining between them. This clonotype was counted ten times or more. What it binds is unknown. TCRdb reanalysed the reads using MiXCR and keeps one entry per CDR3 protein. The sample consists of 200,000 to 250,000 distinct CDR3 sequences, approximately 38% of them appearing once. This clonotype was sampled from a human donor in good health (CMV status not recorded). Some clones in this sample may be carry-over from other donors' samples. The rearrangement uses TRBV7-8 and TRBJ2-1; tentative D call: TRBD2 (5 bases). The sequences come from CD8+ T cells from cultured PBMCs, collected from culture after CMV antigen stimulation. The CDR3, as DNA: TGTGCCAGCAGCTTAATGAGGGAAACCTACAATGAGCAGTTCTTC. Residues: CASSLMRETYNEQFF.